This is a list of T cell receptor beta chains from one sample in a study of blood T cell repertoires in COVID-19. Data came from immunoSEQ multiplex PCR; TCRdb stores just in-frame clones and leaves some out. The sample has some 300,000 clones, over 85% seen once; the top ten hold 2.9%. Material for sequencing was PBMCs or T cells enriched from blood (not recorded which). The receptors were sampled from a woman aged 50 to 60 who had been exposed to COVID-19. Both conserved end residues are part of each CDR3. D genes are given only for firm matches. Only some rows state a clone size, as once, few, many or a class for expanded clones.

>-|TRBV6-5|TRBJ1-6|-
CASSRIRGSAPLHF
TGTGCCAGCAGCCGAATTCGGGGGTCTGCCCCCCTCCACTTT
>-|TRBV29-1|TRBJ1-1|TRBD1
CSAGQAALYEAFF
TGCAGCGCGGGACAGGCGGCTCTCTATGAAGCTTTCTTT
>-|TRBV21-1|TRBJ1-2|-
CASSPSGGRLGYTF
TGTGCCAGCAGCCCTTCCGGGGGGAGGTTGGGCTACACCTTC
>-|TRBV27|TRBJ1-6|-
CASSFWGRENSPLHF
TGTGCCAGCAGTTTTTGGGGGCGCGAGAATTCACCCCTCCACTTT
>-|TRBV15|TRBJ2-3|TRBD2
CATSYLGLAGALVTDTQYF
TGTGCCACCAGCTACCTGGGGCTAGCGGGGGCCCTTGTCACAGATACGCAGTATTTT
>once|TRBV10-3|TRBJ2-2|TRBD2
CAISAVSRGRNTGELFF
TGTGCCATCAGTGCCGTCTCGCGGGGGAGGAACACCGGGGAGCTGTTTTTT
>-|TRBV10-3|TRBJ2-3|TRBD1
CAISRTGGTDTQYF
TGTGCCATCAGCCGAACAGGGGGCACAGATACGCAGTATTTT
>-|TRBV18|TRBJ2-5|-
CASSEQQGSLETQYF
TGTGCCAGCTCAGAACAACAGGGTTCTTTGGAGACCCAGTACTTC
>-|TRBV30|TRBJ1-6|TRBD1
CAWSLPGQEVNSPLHF
TGTGCCTGGAGTCTCCCGGGACAGGAGGTTAATTCACCCCTCCACTTT
>-|TRBV19|TRBJ2-1|TRBD1
CASRATGQPPVGQFF
TGTGCCAGTAGGGCGACGGGACAGCCGCCGGTGGGGCAGTTCTTC
>-|TRBV30|TRBJ1-4|-
CAWDRNEKLFF
TGTGCCTGGGACAGGAATGAAAAACTGTTTTTT
>-|TRBV5-1|TRBJ1-1|TRBD1
CASSPFRQGGNTEAFF
TGCGCCAGCAGCCCCTTTAGACAGGGTGGGAACACTGAAGCTTTCTTT
>once|TRBV7-2|TRBJ2-7|-
CASSDQVGAGTYEQYF
TGTGCCAGCAGCGACCAGGTGGGGGCTGGGACCTACGAGCAGTACTTC
>-|TRBV5-4|TRBJ1-2|TRBD1
CASSLRQGVNYGYTF
TGTGCCAGCAGCTTGCGACAGGGGGTAAACTATGGCTACACCTTC
>-|TRBV5-4|TRBJ1-3|TRBD1
CASSSTGDPRVRGNTIYF
TGTGCCAGCAGCTCGACAGGGGACCCCCGGGTGAGAGGAAACACCATATATTTT
>-|TRBV12-3/TRBV12-4|TRBJ2-7|-
CASRKPGAYEQYF
TGTGCCAGCAGAAAACCAGGGGCCTACGAGCAGTACTTC